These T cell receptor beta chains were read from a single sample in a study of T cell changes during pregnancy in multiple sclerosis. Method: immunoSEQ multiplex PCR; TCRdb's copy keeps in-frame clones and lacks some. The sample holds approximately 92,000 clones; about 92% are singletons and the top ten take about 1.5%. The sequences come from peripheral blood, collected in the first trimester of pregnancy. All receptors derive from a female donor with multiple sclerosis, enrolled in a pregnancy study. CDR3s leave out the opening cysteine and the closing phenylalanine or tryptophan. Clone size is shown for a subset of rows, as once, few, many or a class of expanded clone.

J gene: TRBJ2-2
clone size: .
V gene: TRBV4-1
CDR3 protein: ASSQDIGLARVSGELF

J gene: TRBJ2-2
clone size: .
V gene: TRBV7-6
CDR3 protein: ASSAGLATGELF

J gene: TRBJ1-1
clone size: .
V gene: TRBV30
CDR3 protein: AWSDIRDRGRGTEAF

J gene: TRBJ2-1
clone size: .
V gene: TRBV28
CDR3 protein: ASSSATRSYNEQF

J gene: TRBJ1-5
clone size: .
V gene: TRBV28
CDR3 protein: ASSLAGRKNQPQH

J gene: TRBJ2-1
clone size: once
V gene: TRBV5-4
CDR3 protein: ASSLGTSGRSNNEQF

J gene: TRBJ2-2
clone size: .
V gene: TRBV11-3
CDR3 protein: ASSYSGFTGELF

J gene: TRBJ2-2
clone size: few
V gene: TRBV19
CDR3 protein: ASRTEGLTGELF

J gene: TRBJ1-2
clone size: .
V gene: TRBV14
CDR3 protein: ASSQGQGFLEYGYT

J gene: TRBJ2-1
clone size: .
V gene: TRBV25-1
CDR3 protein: ASRGLAGDNEQF

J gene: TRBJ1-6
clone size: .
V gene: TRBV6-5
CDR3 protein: ASSSPRRGNSPLH

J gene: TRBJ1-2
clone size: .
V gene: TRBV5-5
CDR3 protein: ASSTRDRIYGYT

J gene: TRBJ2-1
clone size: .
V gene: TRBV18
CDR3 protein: ASSFGQGGYEQF

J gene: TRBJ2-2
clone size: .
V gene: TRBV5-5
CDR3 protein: ASSSSGLRTGELF

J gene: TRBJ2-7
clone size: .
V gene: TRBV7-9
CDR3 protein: ASSAAHGLDETLENEQY

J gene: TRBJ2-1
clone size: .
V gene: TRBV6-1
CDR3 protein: ASSEFGPTSSYNEQF

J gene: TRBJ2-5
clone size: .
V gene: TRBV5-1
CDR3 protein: ASSSGLAGGPLQETQY

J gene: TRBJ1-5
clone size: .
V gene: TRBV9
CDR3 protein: ASSRGADAYSNQPQH

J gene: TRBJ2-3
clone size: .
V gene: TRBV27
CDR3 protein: ASSLNRDKTDTQY

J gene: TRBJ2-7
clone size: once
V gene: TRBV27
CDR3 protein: ASSYEIPGEQY

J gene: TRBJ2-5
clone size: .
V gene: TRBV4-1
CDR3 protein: ASSFPREEGDQETQY

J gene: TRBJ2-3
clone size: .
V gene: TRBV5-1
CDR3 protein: ASSLPQGVRDTQY

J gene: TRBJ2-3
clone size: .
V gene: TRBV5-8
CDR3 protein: ASSPWDILTDTQY

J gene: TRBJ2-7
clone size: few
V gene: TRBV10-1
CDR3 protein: ATGRTGEGSYEQY

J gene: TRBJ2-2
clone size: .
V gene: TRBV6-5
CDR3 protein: ASRLGRGLAGELF

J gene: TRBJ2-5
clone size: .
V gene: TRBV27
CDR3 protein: ASSLSRRGQETQY

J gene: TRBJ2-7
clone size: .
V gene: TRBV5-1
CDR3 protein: ASSLERGSSYEQY

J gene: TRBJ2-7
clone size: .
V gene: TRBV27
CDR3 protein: ASSPTSGRSEQY

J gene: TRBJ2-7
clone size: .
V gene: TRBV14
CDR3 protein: ASSQSAGRGARSYEQY

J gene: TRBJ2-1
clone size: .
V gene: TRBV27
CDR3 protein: ASSPGLVNNEQF

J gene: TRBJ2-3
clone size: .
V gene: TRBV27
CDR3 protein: ASSLSAGNTDTQY

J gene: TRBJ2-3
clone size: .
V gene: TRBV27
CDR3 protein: ATIRADTQY

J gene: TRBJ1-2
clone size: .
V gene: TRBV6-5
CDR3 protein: ASRRTGGIDYGYT

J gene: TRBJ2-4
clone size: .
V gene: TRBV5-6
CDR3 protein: ASSSGTEGIQY

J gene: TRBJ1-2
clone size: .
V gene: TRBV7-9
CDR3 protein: ASGAGTGFGYT

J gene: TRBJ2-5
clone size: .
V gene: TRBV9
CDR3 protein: ASSARSGGVRETQY

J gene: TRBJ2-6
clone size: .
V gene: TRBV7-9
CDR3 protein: ASSSYSGANVLT

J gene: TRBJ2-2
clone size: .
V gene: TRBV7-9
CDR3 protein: ASSHSWVLF

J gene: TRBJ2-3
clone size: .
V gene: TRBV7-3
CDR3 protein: ASSSRTSGTDTQY

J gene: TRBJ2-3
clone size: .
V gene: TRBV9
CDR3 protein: ASSIGTEVTDTQY

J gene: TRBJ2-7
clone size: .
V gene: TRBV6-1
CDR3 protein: ASSESPGNSYEQY

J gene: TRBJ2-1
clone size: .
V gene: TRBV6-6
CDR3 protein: ASSYTPRGGHEQF

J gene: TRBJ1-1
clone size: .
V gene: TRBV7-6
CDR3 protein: ASSPGAWSGTEAF

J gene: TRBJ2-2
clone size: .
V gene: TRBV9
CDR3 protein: ASSPRTAGNTGELF

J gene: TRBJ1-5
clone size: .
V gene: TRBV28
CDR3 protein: ASSLSGARNQPQH

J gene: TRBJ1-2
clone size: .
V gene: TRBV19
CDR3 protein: ASSFDFLLTGGRYYGYT

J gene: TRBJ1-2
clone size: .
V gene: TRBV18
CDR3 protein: ASSPDRGTNYGYT

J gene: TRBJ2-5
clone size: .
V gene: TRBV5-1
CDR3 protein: ASSLALTGRRWETQY

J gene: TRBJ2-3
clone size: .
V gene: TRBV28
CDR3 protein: ASSYQLGGDTDTQY

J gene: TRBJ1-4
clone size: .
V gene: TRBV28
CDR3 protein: ASSPYPGQLDEKLF

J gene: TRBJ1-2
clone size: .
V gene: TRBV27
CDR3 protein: ASRLQGNYGYT

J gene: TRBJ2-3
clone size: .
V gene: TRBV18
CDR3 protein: ASSLGTGGDTQY

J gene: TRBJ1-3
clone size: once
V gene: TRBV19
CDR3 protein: ASSDSNSGNTIY

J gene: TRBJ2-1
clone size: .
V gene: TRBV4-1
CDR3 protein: ASSPDPSGSRYNEQF

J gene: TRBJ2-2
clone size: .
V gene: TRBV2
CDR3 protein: ASKPVAGDTGELF

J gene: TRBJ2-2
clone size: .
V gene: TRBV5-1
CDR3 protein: ASSLWGAGELF

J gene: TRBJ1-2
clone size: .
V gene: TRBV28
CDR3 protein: ASSLIAGINYGYT